A selection of T cell receptor beta chains follows, all from one sample in a study of blood T cell repertoires in COVID-19. Data came from immunoSEQ multiplex PCR; TCRdb stores just in-frame clones and leaves some out. The sample lists 150,000 to 200,000 clones; more than 75% were seen once. The specimen sequenced was peripheral blood. These receptors were obtained from a man between 35 and 55 years old with active or convalescent COVID-19. Both conserved end residues are part of each CDR3. The D gene is left open where the match is weak. The size of a clone is reported for some rows only, either as once, few or many, or as a class for expanded clones.

CDR3: CASSSRQGAVNEQFF
DNA: TGTGCCAGCAGCTCCCGACAGGGGGCCGTGAATGAGCAGTTCTTC
V: TRBV9
J: TRBJ2-1
size: .
D: TRBD1

CDR3: CSASLISGGGTDTQYF
DNA: TGCAGTGCTAGTTTAATTAGCGGGGGGGGCACAGATACGCAGTATTTT
V: TRBV20-1
J: TRBJ2-3
size: .
D: TRBD2

CDR3: CASSRGQGTGSPLHF
DNA: TGTGCCAGTAGCCGAGGACAGGGGACGGGTTCACCCCTCCACTTT
V: TRBV19
J: TRBJ1-6
size: .
D: TRBD1

CDR3: CASNSRTAIPTDTQYF
DNA: TGTGCCAGTAACAGCCGGACAGCAATCCCCACAGATACGCAGTATTTT
V: TRBV19
J: TRBJ2-3
size: .
D: .

CDR3: CASRRWTGADEQYF
DNA: TGTGCCAGCAGACGCTGGACAGGGGCGGACGAGCAGTACTTC
V: TRBV27
J: TRBJ2-7
size: .
D: TRBD1

CDR3: CASRDTPNTGELFF
DNA: TGTGCCAGCAGAGACACGCCGAACACCGGGGAGCTGTTTTTT
V: TRBV19
J: TRBJ2-2
size: .
D: .

CDR3: CASSLEQSPNYGYTF
DNA: TGTGCCAGCAGCTTAGAACAGAGCCCTAACTATGGCTACACCTTC
V: TRBV7-2
J: TRBJ1-2
size: .
D: .

CDR3: CASSPSGNTIYF
DNA: TGTGCCAGCAGCCCTTCCGGAAACACCATATATTTT
V: TRBV7-9
J: TRBJ1-3
size: .
D: .

CDR3: CASSPQGSNSPLHF
DNA: TGTGCCAGCAGCCCACAGGGGAGCAATTCACCCCTCCACTTT
V: TRBV9
J: TRBJ1-6
size: .
D: TRBD1

CDR3: CASSHDSSYGYTF
DNA: TGTGCCAGCAGCCACGACAGTTCTTATGGCTACACCTTC
V: TRBV7-9
J: TRBJ1-2
size: .
D: .

CDR3: CASSQDRNYGYTF
DNA: TGTGCCAGCAGCCAGGACAGGAACTATGGCTACACCTTC
V: TRBV11-1
J: TRBJ1-2
size: .
D: TRBD1

CDR3: CASSQDPAQGSNYGYTF
DNA: TGCGCCAGCAGCCAAGATCCCGCACAGGGGTCTAACTATGGCTACACCTTC
V: TRBV4-1
J: TRBJ1-2
size: few
D: TRBD1

CDR3: CSASAPRDRVYNEQFF
DNA: TGCAGTGCTAGTGCCCCCCGGGACAGGGTTTACAATGAGCAGTTCTTC
V: TRBV20-1
J: TRBJ2-1
size: .
D: TRBD1

CDR3: CASSPTSGGAAGELFF
DNA: TGTGCCAGCAGCCCCACTAGCGGGGGGGCCGCCGGGGAGCTGTTTTTT
V: TRBV5-6
J: TRBJ2-2
size: .
D: TRBD2

CDR3: CASNTRTGDAYEQYF
DNA: TGCGCCAGCAATACCCGGACAGGGGACGCCTACGAGCAGTACTTC
V: TRBV4-1
J: TRBJ2-7
size: .
D: TRBD1

CDR3: CASSEIMLNTEAFF
DNA: TGTGCCAGCAGTGAAATAATGTTGAACACTGAAGCTTTCTTT
V: TRBV6-1
J: TRBJ1-1
size: .
D: .

CDR3: CASSLATDTIYF
DNA: TGTGCCAGCAGTTTGGCGACTGACACCATATATTTT
V: TRBV28
J: TRBJ1-3
size: .
D: .

CDR3: CATSGPRGGGYGYTF
DNA: TGTGCCACCAGTGGACCGCGAGGGGGCGGCTATGGCTACACCTTC
V: TRBV24-1
J: TRBJ1-2
size: few
D: TRBD1

CDR3: CASSLLGQGNYGYTF
DNA: TGTGCCAGCAGCTTATTAGGACAGGGGAACTATGGCTACACCTTC
V: TRBV7-9
J: TRBJ1-2
size: .
D: TRBD1

CDR3: CASSVEGGGLGETQYF
DNA: TGTGCCAGCAGCGTAGAGGGCGGGGGCCTCGGGGAGACCCAGTACTTC
V: TRBV9
J: TRBJ2-5
size: once
D: .

CDR3: CASTIRVDNDEQYF
DNA: TGTGCCAGCACCATCAGGGTAGATAATGACGAGCAGTACTTC
V: TRBV2
J: TRBJ2-7
size: .
D: .

CDR3: CATSRDIGQPYYGYTF
DNA: TGTGCCACCAGCAGAGATATTGGACAGCCCTACTATGGCTACACCTTC
V: TRBV15
J: TRBJ1-2
size: .
D: .